The 12 T cell receptor beta chains below all came from one sample that was sequenced in a study of T cell repertoires in cytomegalovirus infection. TCRdb analysed the reads with MiXCR anew, one entry per CDR3 protein. The sample has roughly 240,000 distinct CDR3 sequences; roughly 6.5% are singletons. Sequencing used PBMCs. All receptors come from a human donor in good health (CMV status not recorded). Some clones in this sample may be carry-over from other donors' samples.

This clonotype was detected ten times or more. The J gene is TRBJ2-3, the V gene TRBV24-1; perhaps TRBD2 as D (5 bases). V was shortened by 4 bases and J by 1 base, with 5 bases between the two germline ends. The germline V gene has CDR1 KGHDR and CDR2 SFDVKD. The CDR3 runs 13 residues. CDR3 sequence reads: CATSEAGTDTQYF. CDR3 DNA: TGTGCCACCAGTGAAGCGGGCACAGATACGCAGTATTTT.

At least ten counts were recorded for this clonotype. The chain carries TRBV12-3 or TRBV12-4 and TRBJ2-2; no clear D. This CDR3 spans 16 amino acids. With 1 base removed from V and 1 base from J, the gap between germline ends came to 10 bases. Here the CDR3 DNA reads TGTGCCAGCAGTTTAGTAGCCAGACTGAACACCGGGGAGCTGTTTTTT. As protein: CASSLVARLNTGELFF.

This clonotype was observed many times. V gene TRBV24-1 combines with J gene TRBJ2-2, with TRBD2 matching 14 bases. V lost 5 bases and J lost 5; bases outside the gene matches: 6. Germline V CDR1 and CDR2: KGHDR, SFDVKD. The length of the CDR3 is 17 residues. CDR3 amino acids: CATSGLAGGRRTGELFF. The CDR3, as DNA: TGTGCCACCAGTGGACTAGCGGGGGGGCGGCGGACCGGGGAGCTGTTTTTT.

This clonotype was counted ten times or more. The V gene is TRBV12-3 or TRBV12-4, the J gene TRBJ2-2; possibly TRBD1 for D (7 bases). The CDR3 totals 15 residues. Trimming left V 5 bases short and J 4 bases short, with 14 bases between. The CDR3 DNA is TGTGCCAGCAGTGTAAACAGGGGAGGCACCGGGGAGCTGTTTTTT. The encoded protein is CASSVNRGGTGELFF.

In this sample, this clonotype turned up a few times. The chain has TRBV5-5 and TRBJ2-4; maybe TRBD2 (5 bases). The V end lost 6 bases, the J end lost 9 bases, and 13 bases lay between the germline ends. Germline CDR1 and CDR2: SGHKS and YYEKEE (reference sequence). The CDR3 consists of 12 residues. The CDR3 DNA follows: TGTGCCAGCACCTTCGTTGGGAGCATTCAGTACTTC. It yields the protein CASTFVGSIQYF.

This clonotype was recorded many times. The chain couples TRBV12-3 or TRBV12-4 to TRBJ1-4; tentative D call: TRBD1 (6 bases). V was cut by 5 bases and J by 7 bases, with 20 bases left in between. The CDR3 is 16 residues long. The CDR3 here is CASSPPWGAYGEKLFF. For the CDR3, the DNA is TGTGCCAGCAGTCCCCCGTGGGGGGCGTATGGTGAAAAACTGTTTTTT.

This clonotype was seen repeatedly, ten times or more. The J gene is TRBJ2-7, the V gene TRBV20-1; D unclear. V was cut by 0 bases and J by 7 bases, with 13 bases left in between. This CDR3 region has 13 residues. Germline CDR1 and CDR2: DFQATT and SNEGSKA (reference sequence). This chain's CDR3 is CSARDLWEGEQYF. The CDR3 coding sequence is TGCAGTGCTAGAGATCTGTGGGAAGGGGAGCAGTACTTC.

This clonotype was seen ten or more times. The chain combines TRBV29-1 with TRBJ2-3; D call uncertain. CDR3 size: 14 residues. The germline V gene encodes CDR1 SQVTM and CDR2 ANQGSEA. Between the trimmed V and J ends, which lost 4 bases and 0 bases, there was a span of 11 bases. The CDR3 DNA sequence: TGCAGCGTTGGATGGCGGTCCAGCACAGATACGCAGTATTTT. It translates to CSVGWRSSTDTQYF.

This clonotype was observed many times. The rearrangement uses TRBV7-2 and TRBJ1-1, with D perhaps matching TRBD1 (5 bases). Germline V CDR1 and CDR2: SGHTA, FQGNSA. CDR3 length: 15 residues. V lost 2 bases, J lost 3 bases, and 13 bases lay in between. In nucleotides, the CDR3 is TGTGCCAGCAGCTTACAGGGTTTTCTGGACACTGAAGCTTTCTTT. This sequence encodes CASSLQGFLDTEAFF.

The table lists this clonotype with many counts. The V gene is TRBV7-2, the J gene TRBJ1-6, with a tentative D call TRBD1 (5 bases). V dropped 0 bases and J dropped 2 bases, with 14 bases sitting between them. The CDR3 extends over 18 amino acids. Germline V CDR1 and CDR2: SGHTA, FQGNSA. CDR3 sequence: CASSLAEGREAYNSPLHF. Here the CDR3 DNA reads TGTGCCAGCAGCTTAGCAGAGGGCAGGGAAGCCTATAATTCACCCCTCCACTTT.

In this sample, this clonotype turned up a few times. The chain combines TRBV29-1 with TRBJ2-3, with no clear D. The CDR3 is made up of 13 amino acids. CDR1 is SQVTM and CDR2 is ANQGSEA in the germline V gene. Trimming pared 4 bases from V and 3 bases from J, leaving 11 bases between. CDR3 protein: CSVGGVPTDTQYF. CDR3 in DNA: TGCAGCGTTGGTGGGGTGCCTACAGATACGCAGTATTTT.

This clonotype was counted ten times or more. The chain uses TRBV30 and TRBJ2-7, with TRBD2 matching over 13 bases. Trimming took 5 bases from V and 3 from J; bases not matched to a gene: 1. This CDR3 has 13 residues. CDR1 is GTSNPN and CDR2 is SVGIG in the germline V gene (reference sequence). The CDR3 coding sequence is TGTGCCTGGGGGACTAGCGGGGTCTACGAGCAGTACTTC. Its translation is CAWGTSGVYEQYF.